This entry lists 10 T cell receptor beta chains sequenced from one sample in a study of T cell repertoires in cytomegalovirus infection. Via MiXCR, TCRdb re-called the reads, giving one row per CDR3 protein. The table shows tens of thousands of distinct CDR3 sequences, with around 20% occurring only once. The antigens these receptors bind are not known. Material: CD8+ T cells from cultured PBMCs, obtained from culture after CMV antigen stimulation. Every receptor here comes from a human donor in good health (CMV status not recorded). Some clones in this sample may be carry-over from other donors' samples.

This clonotype was found many times. This rearrangement joins TRBV11-2 to TRBJ1-1, with 7 positions matching TRBD1. Germline V lookup: CDR1 SGHAT, CDR2 FQNNGV. CDR3 size: 15 residues. J gave up 5 bases and V 4 bases, and 10 bases lay outside the gene matches. The CDR3 sequence: CASSYVTGIGTEAFF. The CDR3, as DNA: TGTGCCAGCAGCTACGTGACAGGGATAGGGACTGAAGCTTTCTTT.

V is TRBV7-6 and J is TRBJ2-5, with 7 nucleotides matching TRBD1. With V trimmed by 5 bases and J by 5 bases, 5 bases remained unmatched. Germline V gene lookup returns CDR1 SGHVS and CDR2 FNYEAQ. This CDR3 spans 13 amino acids. The CDR3 DNA sequence: TGTGCCAGCAGCACGGACAGGTCGGAGACCCAGTACTTC. This gives the protein CASSTDRSETQYF.

This clonotype turned up a few times. The rearrangement uses TRBV7-8 and TRBJ2-3, with TRBD2 matching 13 bases. The J segment lost 0 bases and the V segment lost 1 base, leaving 7 bases of the junction unmatched. The CDR3 is 19 residues long. CDR1 and CDR2 from the germline V gene are SGHVS and FQNEAQ. CDR3: CASSLEGLAGLGSTDTQYF. CDR3 DNA: TGTGCCAGCAGCTTAGAGGGACTAGCGGGGTTAGGGAGCACAGATACGCAGTATTTT.

This chain uses TRBV19 with TRBJ1-5; D is ambiguous. The germline CDR1 and CDR2 sequences are LNHDA and SQIVND (reference sequence). Trimming removed 8 bases at V and 1 base at J, with 15 bases between. This CDR3 contains 15 residues. CDR3 bases: TGTGCCAGTTCTCCTTTTCCCGCGAGCAATCAGCCCCAGCATTTT. Its protein product is CASSPFPASNQPQHF.

This clonotype has a handful of counts. The V call is TRBV7-8, the J call TRBJ1-5, with 7 bases lining up with TRBD1. The CDR3 covers 15 residues. Trimming at V came to 4 bases and at J to 2 bases, leaving 5 bases not matched to a gene. Germline lookup yields CDR1 SGHVS and CDR2 FQNEAQ. As DNA, the CDR3 is TGTGCCAGCAGCTCACAGGGGTCGGGCAATCAGCCCCAGCATTTT. It yields the protein CASSSQGSGNQPQHF.

This clonotype came up a few times. This sequence joins TRBV7-9 and TRBJ2-7; the D call may be TRBD1 or TRBD2 (5 bases each). Germline values: CDR1 SEHNR, CDR2 FQNEAQ (reference sequence). The CDR3 has 13 amino acids. V lost 1 base to trimming and J lost 6 bases, with 10 bases between them. As DNA, the CDR3 is TGTGCCAGCAGCTTAGATGGGGGAGCCGAGCAGTACTTC. Translated, it gives CASSLDGGAEQYF.

The rearrangement uses TRBV24-1 and TRBJ2-5; D call uncertain. Germline loops: CDR1 KGHDR, CDR2 SFDVKD. V was trimmed by 1 base and J by 2 bases, leaving 7 bases between them. The CDR3 has 14 amino acids. Here the CDR3 reads CATSDFEQQETQYF. The CDR3 bases are TGTGCCACCAGTGATTTCGAACAGCAAGAGACCCAGTACTTC.

This clonotype was seen many times. This sequence joins TRBV4-2 and TRBJ1-2; D might be TRBD1 (5 bases). Between the trimmed V and J ends, which lost 0 bases and 4 bases, there was a span of 9 bases. The CDR3 contains 14 residues. Germline loops: CDR1 LGHNA, CDR2 YNFKEQ. The CDR3 protein is CASSQDGTAYGYTF. In DNA form, the CDR3 reads TGTGCCAGCAGCCAAGATGGGACGGCCTATGGCTACACCTTC.

By its share, this clonotype is medium-sized. The chain couples TRBV6-1 to TRBJ1-2, with D possibly matching TRBD1 (5 bases). From germline, CDR1 is MNHNS and CDR2 SASEGT. CDR3 length: 13 residues. V lost 3 bases to trimming and J lost 4 bases, with 9 bases between them. The CDR3: CASSETTAYGYTF. In DNA, the CDR3 is TGTGCCAGCAGTGAGACGACAGCCTATGGCTACACCTTC.

This clonotype was counted at least ten times. This chain's CDR3 is CASSPRQGDGKSTQYF. The CDR3 DNA reads TGTGCCAGCAGCCCCCGACAGGGGGACGGTAAGAGTACGCAGTATTTT. This rearrangement joins TRBV7-9 to TRBJ2-3; 9 nucleotides line up with TRBD1. Trimming took 5 bases from V and 8 from J; bases not matched to a gene: 14. Germline CDR1 is SEHNR and CDR2 is FQNEAQ (reference sequence). The CDR3 has 16 amino acids.